Listed below are T cell receptor beta chains from one sample, sequenced in a study of cytomegalovirus exposure and HLA in healthy donors. Some clones are missing from TCRdb's copy, which holds only in-frame ones; the method was immunoSEQ multiplex PCR. The sample has under 250,000 clones; roughly nine tenths are singletons. What was sequenced was PBMCs. All receptors come from a man in his late teens or twenties in good health and CMV-seropositive. The CDR3 runs from the conserved cysteine through the conserved F or W. Not all rows give a size; the values are once, few, many and, for expanded clones, a class.

CDR3 length: 14; V gene: TRBV27; J gene: TRBJ2-3; clone size: -; CDR3 protein: CASSSPSRSVAQYF
CDR3 length: 16; V gene: TRBV5-1; J gene: TRBJ2-7; clone size: -; CDR3 protein: CASSLGVASGDYEQYF
CDR3 length: 13; V gene: TRBV5-4; J gene: TRBJ2-7; clone size: -; CDR3 protein: CASSLDRDSEQYF
CDR3 length: 14; V gene: TRBV6-1; J gene: TRBJ1-3; clone size: -; CDR3 protein: CASRAQGSGNTIYF
CDR3 length: 15; V gene: TRBV6-6; J gene: TRBJ1-1; clone size: -; CDR3 protein: CASSYSDLGGTEAFF
CDR3 length: 16; V gene: TRBV6-5; J gene: TRBJ2-5; clone size: -; CDR3 protein: CASSYSLAELQETQYF
CDR3 length: 15; V gene: TRBV11-2; J gene: TRBJ2-1; clone size: -; CDR3 protein: CASSLGLAANNEQFF
CDR3 length: 15; V gene: TRBV19; J gene: TRBJ2-7; clone size: -; CDR3 protein: CASSTLAGAPYEQYF
CDR3 length: 16; V gene: TRBV19; J gene: TRBJ1-5; clone size: -; CDR3 protein: CASSIEGTGRNQPQHF
CDR3 length: 14; V gene: TRBV4-1; J gene: TRBJ2-2; clone size: -; CDR3 protein: CASTPSTNTGELFF
CDR3 length: 14; V gene: TRBV28; J gene: TRBJ1-5; clone size: -; CDR3 protein: CASSSRGSNQPQHF
CDR3 length: 15; V gene: TRBV28; J gene: TRBJ2-7; clone size: -; CDR3 protein: CASSFASGGSYEQYF
CDR3 length: 14; V gene: TRBV28; J gene: TRBJ1-5; clone size: -; CDR3 protein: CASSLSGNNQPQHF
CDR3 length: 14; V gene: TRBV6-5; J gene: TRBJ1-1; clone size: -; CDR3 protein: CASSYVAGDTEAFF
CDR3 length: 16; V gene: TRBV5-1; J gene: TRBJ2-1; clone size: -; CDR3 protein: CASSLDGLAGVDEQFF
CDR3 length: 14; V gene: TRBV6-5; J gene: TRBJ2-7; clone size: -; CDR3 protein: CASSLKPTGSEQYF
CDR3 length: 13; V gene: TRBV27; J gene: TRBJ1-5; clone size: -; CDR3 protein: CASSLGAYQPQHF
CDR3 length: 14; V gene: TRBV2; J gene: TRBJ2-7; clone size: -; CDR3 protein: CASKQGMSSYEQYF
CDR3 length: 14; V gene: TRBV6-5; J gene: TRBJ2-1; clone size: -; CDR3 protein: CASSKDRVSNEQFF
CDR3 length: 14; V gene: TRBV7-2; J gene: TRBJ2-7; clone size: -; CDR3 protein: CASSLEAAPGEQYF
CDR3 length: 16; V gene: TRBV4-1; J gene: TRBJ2-7; clone size: -; CDR3 protein: CASSQALAGGPGEQYF
CDR3 length: 13; V gene: TRBV18; J gene: TRBJ2-7; clone size: -; CDR3 protein: CASSPSRVYEQYF
CDR3 length: 16; V gene: TRBV14; J gene: TRBJ2-7; clone size: -; CDR3 protein: CASSLGIGQGAVEQYF
CDR3 length: 13; V gene: TRBV18; J gene: TRBJ1-5; clone size: few; CDR3 protein: CASSTSGVQPQHF
CDR3 length: 11; V gene: TRBV6-6; J gene: TRBJ1-2; clone size: -; CDR3 protein: CASTTTGNYTF
CDR3 length: 12; V gene: TRBV5-5; J gene: TRBJ1-2; clone size: -; CDR3 protein: CASSWDRDGYTF
CDR3 length: 13; V gene: TRBV6-6; J gene: TRBJ1-3; clone size: -; CDR3 protein: CASSYSSSHTIYF
CDR3 length: 15; V gene: TRBV6-6; J gene: TRBJ2-1; clone size: -; CDR3 protein: CASSPNMGGSMQQFF
CDR3 length: 15; V gene: TRBV5-1; J gene: TRBJ2-1; clone size: -; CDR3 protein: CASSLGLGSYNEQFF
CDR3 length: 14; V gene: TRBV6-5; J gene: TRBJ2-7; clone size: once; CDR3 protein: CASSSPSDSYEQYF
CDR3 length: 12; V gene: TRBV11-2; J gene: TRBJ1-1; clone size: -; CDR3 protein: CASSLGRIVAFF
CDR3 length: 14; V gene: TRBV6-5; J gene: TRBJ2-7; clone size: -; CDR3 protein: CASSRLADSYEQYF
CDR3 length: 15; V gene: TRBV7-8; J gene: TRBJ1-1; clone size: -; CDR3 protein: CASSLPRWGNTEAFF
CDR3 length: 15; V gene: TRBV6-1; J gene: TRBJ1-2; clone size: few; CDR3 protein: CASSERGQGAYGYTF
CDR3 length: 15; V gene: TRBV2; J gene: TRBJ2-7; clone size: -; CDR3 protein: CASSERGQALYEQYF
CDR3 length: 13; V gene: TRBV6-1; J gene: TRBJ1-3; clone size: -; CDR3 protein: CAGSVSSGNTIYF
CDR3 length: 14; V gene: TRBV6-5; J gene: TRBJ1-2; clone size: -; CDR3 protein: CASSSGGGYGGYTF
CDR3 length: 14; V gene: TRBV9; J gene: TRBJ1-2; clone size: -; CDR3 protein: CASSVHQENYGYTF